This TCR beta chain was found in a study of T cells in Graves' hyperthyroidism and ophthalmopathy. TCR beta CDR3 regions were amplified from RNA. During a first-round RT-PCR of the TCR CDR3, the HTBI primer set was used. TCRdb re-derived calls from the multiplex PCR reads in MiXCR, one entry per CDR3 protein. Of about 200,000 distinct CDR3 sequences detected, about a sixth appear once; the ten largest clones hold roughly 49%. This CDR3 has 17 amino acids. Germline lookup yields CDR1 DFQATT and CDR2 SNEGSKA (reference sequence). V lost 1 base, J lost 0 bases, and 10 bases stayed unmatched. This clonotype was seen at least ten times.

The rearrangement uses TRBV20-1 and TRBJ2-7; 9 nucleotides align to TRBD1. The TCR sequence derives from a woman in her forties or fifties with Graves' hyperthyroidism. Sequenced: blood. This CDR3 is CSARGSPGQGLSYEQYF. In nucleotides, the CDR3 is TGCAGTGCTAGAGGGTCCCCGGGACAGGGCCTCTCCTACGAGCAGTACTTC.